This T cell receptor (beta chain) was documented in a study of shared clonotypes between healthy human individuals. Germline V CDR1 and CDR2: SGHAT, FQNNGV. V lost 1 base to trimming and J lost 6 bases, with 13 bases between them. The CDR3 is 14 amino acids. Some clones are missing from TCRdb's copy, which holds only in-frame ones; the method was immunoSEQ multiplex PCR. Seen here are some 980,000 clones, around three quarters observed once, and the top ten hold approximately 1.5%. Sequenced: memory CD4+ T cells sorted from blood. Subset indicated: CD45RA-negative fraction. The clonotype was recovered from a man between 18 and 29 years old in good health. The V call is TRBV11-2, the J call TRBJ2-7; D is possibly TRBD1 (6 bases). Here the CDR3 DNA reads TGTGCCAGCAGCTTAGTCAGGGGTCTCTCCGAGCAGTACTTC. This gives the protein CASSLVRGLSEQYF.